These 5 T cell receptor beta chains were all obtained from the same sample, sequenced in a study of CD8 T cells in Susac syndrome (dated by TCRdb to between 2018 and 2021). Receptor amplification or capture employed the immunoSEQ multiplex PCR assay. RNA was extracted using the RNeasy kit, and roughly 0.5 to 1 microgram was reverse transcribed with random hexamers. TCRdb redid the processing of the public reads, applying fastp at Q25 and MiXCR, and retained in-frame beta chains. Entries that share a CDR3 protein sequence are merged under the most common genes and DNA. The sample table holds under 95,000 distinct CDR3 sequences, of which 95% were seen once. Of the sample, under 0.5% is held by the ten largest clones. The sequencing input was CD8+ T cells from PBMCs. The receptors originated from a human donor with Susac syndrome.

The rearrangement links TRBV20-1 to TRBJ2-1; 11 nucleotides agree with TRBD2. The germline V gene has CDR1 DFQATT and CDR2 SNEGSKA (reference sequence). The CDR3 runs 14 residues. The V gene end was trimmed by 6 bases and the J gene end by 3 bases; junction bases not matched to a gene: 4. As DNA, the CDR3 is TGCAGTGCACTAGCGGGAGACCACTACAATGAGCAGTTCTTC. Its translation: CSALAGDHYNEQFF.

The rearrangement uses TRBV7-9 and TRBJ2-7; the D is unclear. CDR3 length: 15 residues. V was pared by 5 bases and J by 2 bases, with 16 bases between. CDR1 is SEHNR and CDR2 is FQNEAQ in the germline V gene (reference sequence). The chain's CDR3 is CASSPPRSAAYEQYF. The CDR3 nucleotides read TGTGCCAGCAGCCCCCCACGGAGCGCCGCCTACGAGCAGTACTTC.

The chain joins TRBV15 to TRBJ2-7; a weak D match, TRBD2 (5 bases). V was pared by 0 bases and J by 0 bases, with 12 bases between. This CDR3 region has 16 residues. The germline CDR1 and CDR2 sequences are LNHNV and YYDKDF (reference sequence). The chain's CDR3 is CATSRDNSASSYEQYF. DNA of the CDR3: TGTGCCACCAGCAGAGATAATAGCGCGAGCTCCTACGAGCAGTACTTC. The full variable domain, with the rest looked up from reference TRBV15 and TRBJ2-7, is DAMVIQNPRYQVTQFGKPVTLSCSQTLNHNVMYWYQQKSSQAPKLLFHYYDKDFNNEADTPDNFQSRRPNTSFCFLDIRSPGLGDTAMYLCATSRDNSASSYEQYFGPGTRLTVT.

This clonotype was observed once. The rearrangement joins TRBV23-1 to TRBJ1-5; 12 positions agree with TRBD1. TRBV23-1 is reported as an ORF; its role is uncertain. The junction had 7 bases not matched to a gene; V was cut back by 0 bases and J by 4 bases. This CDR3 contains 18 residues. The CDR3 region is CASSQSGQGAFGNQPQHF. The CDR3 DNA follows: TGCGCCAGCAGTCAATCGGGACAGGGGGCGTTCGGGAATCAGCCCCAGCATTTT.

The V and J genes are TRBV30 and TRBJ2-7; 8 bases match TRBD1. The CDR3 contains 14 residues. Trimming took 2 bases from V and 3 from J; bases not matched to a gene: 6. Germline assignment: CDR1 GTSNPN and CDR2 SVGIG (reference sequence). The CDR3 here is CAWSPGTGDYEQYF. CDR3 nucleotides: TGTGCCTGGAGTCCCGGGACAGGTGACTACGAGCAGTACTTC.